This T cell receptor (beta chain) was documented in a study of cytomegalovirus exposure and HLA in healthy donors. Points from the study as a whole: TCR beta sequences reportedly predicted the HLA-A and HLA-B alleles of most subjects accurately. In terms of immune exposure information, only CMV serostatus was available.

Turning to this clone: Its antigen is unknown. One junction end does not reproduce the germline sequence, and a read error may be involved.

This CDR3 spans 13 amino acids. Germline loops: CDR1 MNHEY, CDR2 SVGAGI. PCR involved 60 Vbeta and 13 Jbeta primers. The repertoire was sequenced with immunoSEQ multiplex PCR; TCRdb's copy has only in-frame clones and lacks some. The profile covers nearly 110,000 clones, with around 69% appearing a single time and around 2.1% taken by the ten largest. The chain employs TRBV6-5 and TRBJ1-2; tentatively, D is TRBD1 (6 bases). Sequenced material: PBMCs. The clonotype was recovered from a man aged 18-30 years in good health and CMV-seronegative. The CDR3 coding sequence is TGTGCCAGCAGTTATGCGGGGGGCTATGGCTACCCCTTC. This codes for CASSYAGGYGYPF.